This T cell receptor (beta chain) was obtained from a study of blood T cells in healthy people across ages. Broader study findings: Investigators viewed diversity estimates from one million T cells as underestimates, the study reported. A roughly linear fall in TCR beta diversity per million T cells was seen with increasing age. When set beside aged donors, long-lived donors presented more naive CD4+ cells and higher diversity. As naive T cell percentage varied, TCR beta diversity correlated strongly with it.

This clonotype was seen only a few times. The antigen is undetermined. V shed 0 bases and J 6 bases; nucleotides not matched to a gene: 4. Germline loops: CDR1 LGHDT, CDR2 YNNKEL (reference sequence). The CDR3 extends over 15 amino acids. The authors ran a second PCR of 7 to 11 cycles using a sample-barcoded 5' primer and a J-beta primer mix. TCRdb reprocessed the 5' RACE reads via MiXCR and lists one record per CDR3 protein. The sample has about 1 million distinct CDR3 sequences, around 45% seen once. The clonotype was recovered from an older woman in good health. Sequencing used blood. The chain employs TRBV3-1 and TRBJ2-1; 8 nucleotides agree with TRBD2. The CDR3 region is CASSQESSGFNEQFF. The CDR3 nucleotides read TGTGCCAGCAGCCAAGAGTCTAGCGGGTTCAATGAGCAGTTCTTC.